The 9 T cell receptor beta chains below were found in one sample sequenced in a study of blood T cell repertoires in COVID-19. Profiling relied on immunoSEQ multiplex PCR, and the TCRdb table lists in-frame clones only, not all of them. The repertoire has about 380,000 clones, more than 80% of them found once; the top ten carry 0.95% to 1.5%. What was sequenced was peripheral blood. All receptors come from a man aged 35 to 55 with acute or convalescent COVID-19.

V and J are TRBV30 and TRBJ1-1, with 7 bases aligning to TRBD1. V lost 5 bases to trimming and J lost 5 bases; unmatched junction nucleotides: 5. Per germline, CDR1 GTSNPN and CDR2 SVGIG (reference sequence). There are 12 residues in the CDR3. The CDR3 DNA is TGTGCCTGGGTAGGGGGCGGGACTGAAGCTTTCTTT. This gives the protein CAWVGGGTEAFF.

This chain's CDR3 is CASRLAEGYNSPLHF. DNA for the CDR3: TGTGCAAGTCGCTTAGCGGAGGGATATAATTCACCCCTCCACTTT. The V gene is TRBV12-2, the J gene TRBJ1-6. TRBV12-2 is assigned pseudogene status. The CDR3 sequence is 15 residues long.

V usage is TRBV4-2 and J usage is TRBJ2-7; TRBD1 agrees at 9 bases. The CDR3 spans 13 residues. J was trimmed by 9 bases and V by 4 bases; bases with no gene match: 7. Per germline, CDR1 LGHNA and CDR2 YNFKEQ. This CDR3 reads CASSPGQGLRQYF. In DNA form, the CDR3 reads TGTGCCAGCAGCCCCGGACAGGGGTTGAGGCAGTACTTC.

The chain recombines TRBV9 with TRBJ2-3; maybe TRBD1 (5 bases). Germline CDR1 reads SGDLS; CDR2 reads YYNGEE. V was cut by 0 bases and J by 2 bases, with 10 bases left in between. There are 15 residues in the CDR3. CDR3 nucleotide sequence: TGTGCCAGCAGCGTAGGTGGACACCCCACAGATACGCAGTATTTT. This codes for CASSVGGHPTDTQYF.

This chain connects TRBV7-8 to TRBJ2-5; D not resolved. The length of the CDR3 is 15 residues. The germline CDR1 and CDR2 sequences are SGHVS and FQNEAQ. The V and J ends lost 5 bases and 7 bases respectively, with 20 bases between them. CDR3 DNA: TGTGCCAGCAGCCCCCCCACCGCGGAGTCGGGGACCCAGTACTTC. It codes for CASSPPTAESGTQYF.

This sequence joins TRBV14 and TRBJ2-6; the match to TRBD1 covers 9 bases. CDR1 and CDR2 (germline): SGHDN, FVKESK. Trimming at V came to 7 bases and at J to 1 base, leaving 11 bases not matched to a gene. This CDR3 has 18 amino acids. CDR3 DNA sequence: TGTGCCAGCACCGGATACAGGGGGCGGCCTTCTGGGGCCAACGTCCTGACTTTC. It specifies CASTGYRGRPSGANVLTF.

Of note for this clone: Other DNA sequences in this sample translate to the same CDR3. The rearrangement uses TRBV6-2 or TRBV6-3 and TRBJ1-6; 9 bases map to TRBD1. The CDR3 is 14 amino acids. V dropped 6 bases and J dropped 7; count of bases not matched to a gene: 4. CDR1 is MNHEY and CDR2 is SVGEGT in the germline V gene. The CDR3 region has the DNA TGTGCCAGCAGCCGAGGGACAGGGAATTCACCCCTCCACTTT. Its protein product is CASSRGTGNSPLHF.

The chain joins TRBV5-4 to TRBJ2-7, with 14 bases matching TRBD2. The germline V gene encodes CDR1 SGHNT and CDR2 YYREEE (reference sequence). Losses at the gene ends were 0 bases for V and 3 bases for J; bases not matched to a gene: 2. The CDR3 totals 16 residues. This chain's CDR3 is CASSLGGLAGVYEQYF. CDR3 DNA: TGTGCCAGCAGCTTGGGGGGACTAGCGGGAGTCTACGAGCAGTACTTC.

The chain combines TRBV28 with TRBJ1-1, with D unclear. V lost 6 bases to trimming and J lost 3 bases, with 14 bases between them. Germline CDR1 reads MDHEN; CDR2 reads SYDVKM. The CDR3 has 14 amino acids. Here the CDR3 reads CASSSLSGHTEAFF. In DNA form, the CDR3 reads TGTGCCAGCAGCTCTCTTTCTGGGCACACTGAAGCTTTCTTT.